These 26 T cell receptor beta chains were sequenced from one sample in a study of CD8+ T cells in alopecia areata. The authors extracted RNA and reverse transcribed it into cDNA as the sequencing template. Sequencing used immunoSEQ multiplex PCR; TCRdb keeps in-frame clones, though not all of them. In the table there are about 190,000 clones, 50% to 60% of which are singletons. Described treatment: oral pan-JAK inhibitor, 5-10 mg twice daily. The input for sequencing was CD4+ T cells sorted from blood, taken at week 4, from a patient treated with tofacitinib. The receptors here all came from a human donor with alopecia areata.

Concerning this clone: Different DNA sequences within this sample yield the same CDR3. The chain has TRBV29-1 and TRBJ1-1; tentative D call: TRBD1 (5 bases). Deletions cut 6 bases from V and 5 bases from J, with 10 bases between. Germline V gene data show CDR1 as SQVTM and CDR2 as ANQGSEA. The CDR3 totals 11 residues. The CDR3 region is CSVARGTEAFF. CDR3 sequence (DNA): TGCAGCGTAGCCCGGGGGACTGAAGCTTTCTTT.

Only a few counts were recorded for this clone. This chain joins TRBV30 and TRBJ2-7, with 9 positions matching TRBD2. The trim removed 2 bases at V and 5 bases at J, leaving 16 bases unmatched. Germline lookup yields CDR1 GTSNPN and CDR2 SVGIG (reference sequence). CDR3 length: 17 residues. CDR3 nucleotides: TGTGCCTGGAGTCCGTCTTACTCGAGCGGGAGGAGGCACGAGCAGTACTTC. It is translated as CAWSPSYSSGRRHEQYF.

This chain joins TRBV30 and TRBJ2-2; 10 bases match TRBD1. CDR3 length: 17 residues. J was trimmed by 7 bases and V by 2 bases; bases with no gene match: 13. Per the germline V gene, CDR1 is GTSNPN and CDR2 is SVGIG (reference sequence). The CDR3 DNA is TGTGCCTGGAGTCCGTACAGGACAGGGGGTAGGAACGGGGAGCTGTTTTTT. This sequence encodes CAWSPYRTGGRNGELFF.

The CDR3 DNA reads as TGTGCCAGCAACTCCGAGGGGGCAGGGGGAAACACCATATATTTT. This codes for CASNSEGAGGNTIYF. The chain combines TRBV28 with TRBJ1-3; the match to TRBD1 covers 7 bases. CDR3 length: 15 amino acids. V lost 7 bases and J lost 4; bases outside the gene matches: 10. Germline CDR1 and CDR2: MDHEN and SYDVKM.

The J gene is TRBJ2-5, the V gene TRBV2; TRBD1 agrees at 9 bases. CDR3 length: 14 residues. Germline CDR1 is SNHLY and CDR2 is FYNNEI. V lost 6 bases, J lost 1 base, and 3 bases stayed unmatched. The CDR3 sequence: CASRVTGGQETQYF. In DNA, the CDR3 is TGTGCCAGCAGGGTGACAGGGGGCCAAGAGACCCAGTACTTC.

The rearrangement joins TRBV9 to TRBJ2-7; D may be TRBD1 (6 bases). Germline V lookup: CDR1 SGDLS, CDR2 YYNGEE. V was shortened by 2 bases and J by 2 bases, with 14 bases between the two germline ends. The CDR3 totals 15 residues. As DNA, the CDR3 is TGTGCCAGCAGCGTCACCGGGACATCGACCTACGAGCAGTACTTC. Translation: CASSVTGTSTYEQYF.

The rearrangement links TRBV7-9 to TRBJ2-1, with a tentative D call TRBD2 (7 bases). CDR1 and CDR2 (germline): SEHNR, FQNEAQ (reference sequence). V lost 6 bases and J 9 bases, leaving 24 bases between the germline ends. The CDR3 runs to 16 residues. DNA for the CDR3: TGTGCCAGCAGTCTGGGGGGGCCCACTAGTTCGGGTGAGCAGTTCTTC. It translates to CASSLGGPTSSGEQFF.

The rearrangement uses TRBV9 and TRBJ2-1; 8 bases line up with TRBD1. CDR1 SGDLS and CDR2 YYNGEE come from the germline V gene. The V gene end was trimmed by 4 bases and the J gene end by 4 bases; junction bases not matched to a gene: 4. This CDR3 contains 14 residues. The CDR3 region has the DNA TGTGCCAGCAGCTCCGACAGGGGTTACAATGAGCAGTTCTTC. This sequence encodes CASSSDRGYNEQFF.

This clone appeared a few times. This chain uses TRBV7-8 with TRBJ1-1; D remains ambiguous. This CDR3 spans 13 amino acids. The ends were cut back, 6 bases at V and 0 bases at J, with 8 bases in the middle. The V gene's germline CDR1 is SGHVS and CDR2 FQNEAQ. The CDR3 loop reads CASRPPLNTEAFF. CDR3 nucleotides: TGTGCCAGCAGACCCCCCCTGAACACTGAAGCTTTCTTT. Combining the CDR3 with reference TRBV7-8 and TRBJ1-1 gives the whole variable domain GAGVSQSPRYKVAKRGQDVALRCDPISGHVSLFWYQQALGQGPEFLTYFQNEAQLDKSGLPSDRFFAERPEGSVSTLKIQRTQQEDSAVYLCASRPPLNTEAFFGQGTRLTVV.

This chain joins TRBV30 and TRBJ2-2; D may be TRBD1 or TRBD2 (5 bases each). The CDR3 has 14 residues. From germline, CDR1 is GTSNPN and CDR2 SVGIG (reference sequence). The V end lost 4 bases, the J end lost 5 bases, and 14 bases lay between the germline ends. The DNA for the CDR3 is TGTGCCTGGAACAAGGGGACGTGGACCGGGGAGCTGTTTTTT. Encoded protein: CAWNKGTWTGELFF.

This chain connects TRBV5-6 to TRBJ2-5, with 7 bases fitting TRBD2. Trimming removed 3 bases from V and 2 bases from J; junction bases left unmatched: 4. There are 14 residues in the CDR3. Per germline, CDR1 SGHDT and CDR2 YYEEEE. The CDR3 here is CASSWEGRQETQYF. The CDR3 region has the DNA TGTGCCAGCAGCTGGGAGGGACGGCAAGAGACCCAGTACTTC.

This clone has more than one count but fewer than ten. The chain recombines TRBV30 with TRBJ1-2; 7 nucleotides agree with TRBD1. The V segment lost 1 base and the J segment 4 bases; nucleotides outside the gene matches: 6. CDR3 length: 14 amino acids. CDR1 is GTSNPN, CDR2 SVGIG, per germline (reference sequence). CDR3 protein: CAWSGKGAGYGYTF. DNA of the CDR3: TGTGCCTGGAGTGGGAAGGGGGCTGGCTATGGCTACACCTTC.

The CDR3 region is CASSQEATGANYGYTF. CDR3 bases: TGCGCCAGCAGCCAAGAGGCAACAGGAGCTAACTATGGCTACACCTTC. The chain carries TRBV4-1 and TRBJ1-2, with D possibly matching TRBD1 (5 bases). CDR3 length: 16 amino acids. Deletions cut 0 bases from V and 0 bases from J, with 11 bases between. From germline, CDR1 is MGHRA and CDR2 YSYEKL.

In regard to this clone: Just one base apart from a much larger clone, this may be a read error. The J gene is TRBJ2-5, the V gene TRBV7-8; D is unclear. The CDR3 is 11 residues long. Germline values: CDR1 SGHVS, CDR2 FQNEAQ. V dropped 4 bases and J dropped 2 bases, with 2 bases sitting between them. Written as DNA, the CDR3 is TGTGCCAGCAGCTCACAAGAGACCCAGTACTTC. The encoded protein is CASSSQETQYF.

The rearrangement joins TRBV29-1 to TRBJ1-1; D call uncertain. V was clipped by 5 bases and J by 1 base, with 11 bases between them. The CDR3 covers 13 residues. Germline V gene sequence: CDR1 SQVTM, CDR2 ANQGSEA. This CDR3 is CSVLRLGNTEAFF. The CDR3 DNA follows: TGCAGCGTTTTGAGGCTCGGGAACACTGAAGCTTTCTTT.

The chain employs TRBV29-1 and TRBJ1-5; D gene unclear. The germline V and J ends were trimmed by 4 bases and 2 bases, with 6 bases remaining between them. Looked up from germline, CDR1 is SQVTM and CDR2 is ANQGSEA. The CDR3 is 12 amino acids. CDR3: CSVAIGNQPQHF. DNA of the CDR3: TGCAGCGTTGCTATTGGCAATCAGCCCCAGCATTTT. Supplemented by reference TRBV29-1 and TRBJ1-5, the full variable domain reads SAVISQKPSRDICQRGTSLTIQCQVDSQVTMMFWYRQQPGQSLTLIATANQGSEATYESGFVIDKFPISRPNLTFSTLTVSNMSPEDSSIYLCSVAIGNQPQHFGDGTRLSIL.

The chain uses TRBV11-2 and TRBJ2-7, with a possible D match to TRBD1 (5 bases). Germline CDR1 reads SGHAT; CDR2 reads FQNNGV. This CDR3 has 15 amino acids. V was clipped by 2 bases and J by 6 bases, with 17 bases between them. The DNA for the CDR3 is TGTGCCAGCAGCTTAATGCCGCATCAGGGTGGCGAGCAGTACTTC. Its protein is CASSLMPHQGGEQYF.

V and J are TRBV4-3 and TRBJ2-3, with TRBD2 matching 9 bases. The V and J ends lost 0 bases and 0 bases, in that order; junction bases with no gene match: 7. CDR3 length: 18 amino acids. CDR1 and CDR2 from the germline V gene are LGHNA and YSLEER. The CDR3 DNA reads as TGCGCCAGCAGCCAAGATCTGCTAGCGGGGTTTAGCACAGATACGCAGTATTTT. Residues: CASSQDLLAGFSTDTQYF.

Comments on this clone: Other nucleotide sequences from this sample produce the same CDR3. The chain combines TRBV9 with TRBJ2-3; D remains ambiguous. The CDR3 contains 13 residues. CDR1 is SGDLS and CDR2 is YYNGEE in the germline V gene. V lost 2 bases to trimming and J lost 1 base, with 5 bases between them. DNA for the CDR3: TGTGCCAGCAGCGTGGGCGGCACAGATACGCAGTATTTT. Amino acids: CASSVGGTDTQYF. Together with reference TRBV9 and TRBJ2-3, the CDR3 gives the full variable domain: DSGVTQTPKHLITATGQRVTLRCSPRSGDLSVYWYQQSLDQGLQFLIQYYNGEERAKGNILERFSAQQFPDLHSELNLSSLELGDSALYFCASSVGGTDTQYFGPGTRLTVL.

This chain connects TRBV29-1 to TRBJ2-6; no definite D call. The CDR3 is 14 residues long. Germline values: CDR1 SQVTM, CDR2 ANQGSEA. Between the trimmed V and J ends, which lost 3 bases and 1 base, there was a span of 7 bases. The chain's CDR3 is CSVDGYSGANVLTF. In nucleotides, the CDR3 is TGCAGCGTTGACGGGTATTCTGGGGCCAACGTCCTGACTTTC.

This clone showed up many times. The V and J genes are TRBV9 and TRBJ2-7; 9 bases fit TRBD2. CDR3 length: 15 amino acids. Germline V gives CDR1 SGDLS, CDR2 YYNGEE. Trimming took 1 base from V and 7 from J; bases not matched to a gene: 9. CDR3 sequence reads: CASSVSGGRADEQYF. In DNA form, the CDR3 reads TGTGCCAGCAGCGTATCGGGCGGGAGGGCCGATGAGCAGTACTTC.

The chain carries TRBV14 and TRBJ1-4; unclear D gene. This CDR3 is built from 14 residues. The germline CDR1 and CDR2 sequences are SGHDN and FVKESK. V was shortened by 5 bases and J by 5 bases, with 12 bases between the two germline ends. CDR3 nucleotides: TGTGCCAGCAGCTCTCTGGACGGAAATGAAAAACTGTTTTTT. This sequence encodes CASSSLDGNEKLFF.

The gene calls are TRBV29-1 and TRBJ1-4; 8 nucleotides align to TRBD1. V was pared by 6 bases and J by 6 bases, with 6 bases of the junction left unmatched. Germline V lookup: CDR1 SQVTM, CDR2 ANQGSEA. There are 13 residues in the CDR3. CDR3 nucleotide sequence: TGCAGCGTATGGACAGGGCTCGATGAAAAACTGTTTTTT. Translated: CSVWTGLDEKLFF.

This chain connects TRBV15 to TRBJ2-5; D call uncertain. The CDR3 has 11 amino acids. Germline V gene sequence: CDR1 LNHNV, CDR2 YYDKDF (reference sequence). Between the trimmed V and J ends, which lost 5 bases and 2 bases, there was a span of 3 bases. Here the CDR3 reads CATSWQETQYF. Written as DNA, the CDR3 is TGTGCCACCAGCTGGCAAGAGACCCAGTACTTC.

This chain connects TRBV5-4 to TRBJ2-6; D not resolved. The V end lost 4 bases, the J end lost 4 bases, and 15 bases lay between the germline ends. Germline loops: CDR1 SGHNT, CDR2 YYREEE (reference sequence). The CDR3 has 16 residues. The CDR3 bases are TGTGCCAGCAGCCCGGAAGGGCCTCTGGGGGCCAACGTCCTGACTTTC. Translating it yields CASSPEGPLGANVLTF. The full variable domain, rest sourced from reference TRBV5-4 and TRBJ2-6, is ETGVTQSPTHLIKTRGQQVTLRCSSQSGHNTVSWYQQALGQGPQFIFQYYREEENGRGNFPPRFSGLQFPNYSSELNVNALELDDSALYLCASSPEGPLGANVLTFGAGSRLTVL.

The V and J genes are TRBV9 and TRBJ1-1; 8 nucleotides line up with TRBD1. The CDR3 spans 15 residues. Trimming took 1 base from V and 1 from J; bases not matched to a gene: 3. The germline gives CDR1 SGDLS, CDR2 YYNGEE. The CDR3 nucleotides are TGTGCCAGCAGCGTATTAACAGGGGGGAACACTGAAGCTTTCTTT. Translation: CASSVLTGGNTEAFF.